Listed below are T cell receptor beta chains from one sample, sequenced in a study of blood T cell repertoires in COVID-19. The data were produced by immunoSEQ multiplex PCR, yet TCRdb's version contains in-frame clones alone and is incomplete. The table lists tens of thousands of clones, 76% of them singletons, with roughly 6.6% in the top ten. The sequencing input was peripheral blood. The source of these receptors is a man aged 65 to 79 with acute or convalescent COVID-19. The CDR3 runs from the conserved cysteine through the conserved F or W. D genes are given only for firm matches. Clone sizes are given selectively: once, few, many, or a class where the clone is expanded.

clone_size,d_call,v_call,j_call,cdr3_aa,cdr3_nt
.,.,TRBV5-5,TRBJ1-3,CASSLFRDSGNTIYF,TGTGCCAGCAGCTTATTCAGGGACTCTGGAAACACCATATATTTT
.,TRBD1,TRBV5-6,TRBJ1-1,CASSLGDRDTEAFF,TGTGCCAGCAGCTTGGGCGACAGGGACACTGAAGCTTTCTTT
.,.,TRBV4-1,TRBJ1-5,CASSQEGAGAYSNQPQHF,TGCGCCAGCAGCCAAGAAGGGGCAGGGGCGTATAGCAATCAGCCCCAGCATTTT
.,.,TRBV5-6,TRBJ2-5,CATAGSGETQYF,TGTGCCACTGCGGGCTCTGGAGAGACCCAGTACTTC
.,TRBD1,TRBV5-1,TRBJ2-5,CASSSGQGRLETQYF,TGCGCCAGCAGCTCGGGACAGGGGAGACTAGAGACCCAGTACTTC
.,.,TRBV6-5,TRBJ1-2,CASTKGRGNGYTF,TGTGCCAGCACCAAGGGCAGGGGAAATGGCTACACCTTC
few,TRBD1,TRBV27,TRBJ1-4,CASRISSTGGNEKLFF,TGTGCCAGCAGAATCTCTTCGACAGGGGGGAATGAAAAACTGTTTTTT
few,TRBD1,TRBV24-1,TRBJ2-2,CATTGGANTGELFF,TGTGCCACCACAGGGGGCGCGAACACCGGGGAGCTGTTTTTT
.,TRBD1,TRBV9,TRBJ2-2,CASDPGQRTGELFF,TGTGCCAGCGATCCGGGACAGAGGACCGGGGAGCTGTTTTTT
few,.,TRBV19,TRBJ1-2,CASKMQGRYGYTF,TGTGCCAGTAAAATGCAGGGCCGCTATGGCTACACCTTC
once,TRBD1,TRBV6-5,TRBJ1-6,CAGQGGRGYNSPLHF,TGTGCCGGACAGGGGGGTAGAGGATATAATTCACCCCTCCACTTT
few,TRBD1,TRBV24-1,TRBJ2-1,CATSVGDRGFYNNEQFF,TGTGCCACCAGTGTGGGGGACAGGGGTTTTTATAACAATGAGCAGTTCTTC
.,.,TRBV18,TRBJ2-5,CASSPPKGGQETQYF,TGTGCCAGCTCACCACCGAAAGGGGGACAAGAGACCCAGTACTTC
.,.,TRBV30,TRBJ1-5,CAWSVSGFSNQPQHF,TGTGCCTGGAGTGTTTCAGGATTTAGCAATCAGCCCCAGCATTTT
.,TRBD1,TRBV3-1/TRBV3-2,TRBJ2-1,CASSQEGDSSYNEQFF,TGTGCCAGCAGCCAAGAAGGGGACAGTTCCTACAATGAGCAGTTCTTC
few,.,TRBV30,TRBJ1-1,CAWSRTANTEAFF,TGTGCCTGGAGTAGGACAGCGAACACTGAAGCTTTCTTT
.,.,TRBV27,TRBJ2-1,CASSLGQAAYNEQFF,TGTGCCAGCAGTTTGGGGCAGGCGGCGTACAATGAGCAGTTCTTC
.,.,TRBV27,TRBJ2-3,CASRQAITDTQYF,TGTGCCAGCAGACAGGCGATCACAGATACGCAGTATTTT
.,.,TRBV11-1,TRBJ1-3,CASSSSGTYGNTIYF,TGTGCCAGCAGCTCCTCCGGGACATACGGAAACACCATATATTTT
.,.,TRBV7-2,TRBJ2-3,CASSLVAGITDTQYF,TGTGCCAGCAGCTTAGTGGCGGGGATCACAGATACGCAGTATTTT
.,TRBD1,TRBV27,TRBJ1-5,CASSFLSTGVGNQPQHF,TGTGCCAGCAGTTTCTTGTCGACAGGGGTTGGCAATCAGCCCCAGCATTTT
.,TRBD2,TRBV27,TRBJ2-7,CASRLAGSYEQYF,TGTGCCAGCCGACTAGCGGGCTCCTACGAGCAGTACTTC
few,TRBD2,TRBV9,TRBJ2-7,CASSVGVTSHEQYF,TGTGCCAGCAGCGTAGGGGTGACTAGCCACGAGCAGTACTTC
.,.,TRBV5-6,TRBJ2-5,CASSWRETQYF,TGTGCCAGCAGCTGGAGAGAGACCCAGTACTTC
.,TRBD1,TRBV7-9,TRBJ1-1,CASSLGDRENTEAFF,TGTGCCAGCAGCCTGGGGGACAGGGAGAACACTGAAGCTTTCTTT
.,TRBD1,TRBV19,TRBJ1-2,CASSNGGQGHGYTF,TGTGCCAGTAGTAATGGGGGACAGGGTCATGGCTACACCTTC